The clone carrying this TCR beta chain has just a few counts. Its antigen is as yet unknown. Unmatched junction bases numbered 3, after V lost 3 bases and J lost 6 bases. Germline assignment: CDR1 SGDLS and CDR2 YYNGEE. The CDR3 has 12 amino acids. The sample is drawn from a study of cytomegalovirus exposure and HLA in healthy donors. Whole-study findings and limits: Sequencing artifact likely explains a cluster of highly shared sequence variants.

Amplification used 60 Vbeta primers and 13 Jbeta primers. The authors' processing: A later analysis tallied 80 million to 100 million unique TCR beta chains, about 11 million of them shared. The data were produced by immunoSEQ multiplex PCR, yet TCRdb's version contains in-frame clones alone and is incomplete. The V and J calls and clone size come from that table; D and trimming were worked out from the DNA. The sample has about 89,000 clones, 75% to 80% seen once; the top ten hold around 3.5%. The receptor was isolated from a man under 40 in good health and CMV-seronegative. The V call is TRBV9, the J call TRBJ2-7, with 7 bases matching TRBD1. Material for sequencing was PBMCs. CDR3 loop: CASSAGTAEQYF. In nucleotides, the CDR3 is TGTGCCAGCAGCGCCGGGACAGCCGAGCAGTACTTC. The variable domain in full, completed from reference TRBV9 and TRBJ2-7, reads DSGVTQTPKHLITATGQRVTLRCSPRSGDLSVYWYQQSLDQGLQFLIQYYNGEERAKGNILERFSAQQFPDLHSELNLSSLELGDSALYFCASSAGTAEQYFGPGTRLTVT.